Listed below are T cell receptor beta chains from one sample, sequenced in a study of low-dose radiotherapy and immunotherapy resistance in tumors. MiXCR, run by TCRdb on the reads, gives a single entry per CDR3 protein. The table has under 90,000 distinct CDR3 sequences, 17% seen once. Source: PBMCs, taken after low-dose radiotherapy plus immunotherapy. These receptors all stem from a male donor with prostate cancer. Both conserved end residues are part of each CDR3. The order of the fields is D gene, clone size, J gene, V gene, CDR3 DNA, CDR3 protein. A D gene is named only where the DNA matches it firmly. Clone sizes are given selectively: once, few, many, or a class where the clone is expanded.

NA many TRBJ2-2 TRBV27 TGTGCCACCCTCAGAAGGAACACCGGGGAGCTGTTTTTT CATLRRNTGELFF
NA many TRBJ2-7 TRBV11-2 TGTGCCAGCAGCTTCTCGGACGGGGGTGAGCAGTACTTC CASSFSDGGEQYF
NA many TRBJ2-2 TRBV4-3 TGCGCCAGCAGCCAAGGGGGCGGGGACACCGGGGAGCTGTTTTTT CASSQGGGDTGELFF
TRBD1 few TRBJ1-2 TRBV20-1 TGCAGTGCTTCTGGACAGGGGTTTTATGGCTACACCTTC CSASGQGFYGYTF
NA many TRBJ2-5 TRBV28 TGTGCCAGCAGTTTGCGGGGCGGTTCTTGGGAGACCCAGTACTTC CASSLRGGSWETQYF
NA NA TRBJ1-1 TRBV20-1 TGCAGTGCCGCGATGGGCATCTTTAACACTGAAGCTTTCTTT CSAAMGIFNTEAFF
NA medium-sized TRBJ2-3 TRBV5-4 TGTGCCAGCAGCTTGAGGACTCAAGCCACAGATACGCAGTATTTT CASSLRTQATDTQYF
NA many TRBJ2-2 TRBV30 TGTGCCTGGACCCTCCGGGTATCCGGGGAGCTGTTTTTT CAWTLRVSGELFF
TRBD1 NA TRBJ1-6 TRBV7-2 TGTGCCAGTAGCGGACAGGGTGTCGCCTCACCCCTCCACTTT CASSGQGVASPLHF
NA many TRBJ2-4 TRBV7-2 TGTGCCAGCAGCAACCGGGAAACCAGCATTCAGTACTTC CASSNRETSIQYF
NA few TRBJ2-7 TRBV28 TGTGCCAGCAGTTTATACGGCGGCTTCAGGGAGCAGTACTTC CASSLYGGFREQYF
NA many TRBJ1-1 TRBV11-2 TGTGCCAGCAGCTTAAGTCAGACAAGGAACACTGAAGCTTTCTTT CASSLSQTRNTEAFF
NA NA TRBJ1-2 TRBV28 TGTGCCAGCAGTCTAGGGATAGGGATTTATCGCTACACCTTC CASSLGIGIYRYTF
TRBD2 many TRBJ2-1 TRBV5-4 TGTGCCAGCAGCGAGGGACTAGCGGGCCACAATGAGCAGTTCTTC CASSEGLAGHNEQFF
NA NA TRBJ2-5 TRBV27 TGTGCCAGCAGTGGAGGACAGACGGAGACCCAGTACTTC CASSGGQTETQYF
NA NA TRBJ2-2 TRBV19 TGTGCCAGTAGACCCGCACAGGGAGGGAGCACCGGGGAGCTGTTTTTT CASRPAQGGSTGELFF
NA NA TRBJ1-5 TRBV19 TGTGCCAGTAGTATGCTAGGCGACAGCAATCAGCCCCAGCATTTT CASSMLGDSNQPQHF
NA many TRBJ1-6 TRBV20-1 TGCAGTGCTAAGGCCTCGGGGGACTATAATTCACCCCTCCACTTT CSAKASGDYNSPLHF
TRBD1 many TRBJ1-5 TRBV19 TGTGCCAGTAGTAAGCTGACAGGGGGAAATCAGCCCCAGCATTTT CASSKLTGGNQPQHF
TRBD1 few TRBJ1-1 TRBV5-6 TGTGCCAGCAGCTCGGTGACAGGGTCGGGGACTGAAGCTTTCTTT CASSSVTGSGTEAFF
NA many TRBJ1-5 TRBV29-1 TGCAGCGTGGGGGGAGTGGGTCAGCCCCAGCATTTT CSVGGVGQPQHF
TRBD2 once TRBJ2-1 TRBV20-1 TGCAGTGCTAGAGGCCTGAGACTAGCGGGAGACGTATACAATGAGCAGTTCTTC CSARGLRLAGDVYNEQFF
NA many TRBJ2-2 TRBV6-6 TGTGCCAGCAGACTTACTACGAACACCGGGGAGCTGTTTTTT CASRLTTNTGELFF
NA NA TRBJ2-5 TRBV6-6 TGTGCCAGCAGTTACGGGGGAGGGGGGAGGAGGCAAGAGACCCAGTACTTC CASSYGGGGRRQETQYF
NA many TRBJ1-1 TRBV18 TGTGCCAGCTTCACCCATCCAAGCGGCGCTGAAGCTTTCTTT CASFTHPSGAEAFF
NA many TRBJ1-4 TRBV28 TGTGCCAGCAGCCCCGCGAATGAAAAACTGTTTTTT CASSPANEKLFF
TRBD2 few TRBJ2-1 TRBV4-3 TGCGCCAGCAGCCAAGGGGGGGGGACCCGCTCCTACAATGAGCAGTTCTTC CASSQGGGTRSYNEQFF
NA many TRBJ2-2 TRBV19 TGTGCCAGTAGTACCCCAGGAGCTCTTAACACCGGGGAGCTGTTTTTT CASSTPGALNTGELFF
NA few TRBJ1-5 TRBV19 TGTGCCAGTAGTATGGACAGAAGGTATCAGCCCCAGCATTTT CASSMDRRYQPQHF
NA many TRBJ1-5 TRBV20-1 TGCAGTGCTAGATTTGGTTCGGATAGCAATCAGCCCCAGCATTTT CSARFGSDSNQPQHF
NA NA TRBJ2-1 TRBV4-1 TGCGCCAGCAGCCCAAATAGCGGACTCTCCTACAATGAGCAGTTCTTC CASSPNSGLSYNEQFF
NA many TRBJ2-1 TRBV28 TGTGCCAGCAGTCCGATTGGGGGAGCGTCTACGGATGAGCAGTTCTTC CASSPIGGASTDEQFF
TRBD2 many TRBJ2-1 TRBV4-3 TGCGCCAGCAGCCGCGGGAGTTACTCCTACAATGAGCAGTTCTTC CASSRGSYSYNEQFF
TRBD2 many TRBJ2-7 TRBV6-2/TRBV6-3 TGTGCCAGCAGTTACCGGGAGGCCTACGAGCAGTACTTC CASSYREAYEQYF
TRBD1 NA TRBJ2-1 TRBV6-2/TRBV6-3 TGTGCCAGCAGTTCGGGACAGGGGGCGGATGAGCAGTTCTTC CASSSGQGADEQFF
NA many TRBJ2-1 TRBV9 TGTGCCAGCAGCGTAGTTGGAGGGCCCACGAATGAGCAGTTCTTC CASSVVGGPTNEQFF
TRBD1 many TRBJ1-5 TRBV20-1 TGCAGTGCTCGACAGGGGACGGGCAATCAGCCCCAGCATTTT CSARQGTGNQPQHF
NA medium-sized TRBJ1-6 TRBV28 TGTGCCAGCAGTCCGCCCACCCGAGGTTCACCCCTCCACTTT CASSPPTRGSPLHF
NA NA TRBJ2-7 TRBV7-8 TGTGCCAGCAGCTTAAGACAGGAGAACTCCTACGAGCAGTACTTC CASSLRQENSYEQYF
NA NA TRBJ2-7 TRBV7-9 TGTGCCAGCAGCTCAAACCTACAGGATAGGGTGGAGGAGCAGTACTTC CASSSNLQDRVEEQYF
NA many TRBJ1-5 TRBV4-2 TGTGCCAGCAGCCAAGAAGAGACAAGCAATCAGCCCCAGCATTTT CASSQEETSNQPQHF